The clone carrying this T cell receptor (beta chain) turned up a few times. The antigen is unknown. The PCR had 60 Vbeta and 13 Jbeta primers. Here immunoSEQ multiplex PCR was the method, and the copy in TCRdb shows in-frame clones only, minus some. The table records more than 150,000 clones, roughly 82% of them present only once. This sample stems from a study of cytomegalovirus exposure and HLA in healthy donors. General study points: Rarity marked most TCR sequences, yet some public TCRs occurred in many donors. It was only CMV serostatus that was available as immune exposure information.

Germline V CDR1 and CDR2: SGHRS, YFSETQ. J gave up 2 bases and V 4 bases, and 7 bases lay outside the gene matches. This CDR3 contains 15 residues. Sequenced sample: PBMCs. The receptor was derived from a woman aged 45-60 years in good health and CMV-seropositive. This chain connects TRBV5-1 to TRBJ2-7, with 9 bases fitting TRBD1. The CDR3 region has the DNA TGCGCCAGCAGCCCCGGACAGGGGACGACCTACGAGCAGTACTTC. It yields the protein CASSPGQGTTYEQYF.